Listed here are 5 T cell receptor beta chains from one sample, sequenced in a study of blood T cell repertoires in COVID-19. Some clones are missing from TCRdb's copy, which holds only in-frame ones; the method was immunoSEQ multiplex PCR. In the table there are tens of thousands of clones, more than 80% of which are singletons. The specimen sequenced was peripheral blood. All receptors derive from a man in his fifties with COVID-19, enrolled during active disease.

The CDR3 DNA is TGTGCCAGCAGATCGGGCGGGGGGCACACAGATACGCAGTATTTT. It translates to CASRSGGGHTDTQYF. The chain is built from TRBV7-9 and TRBJ2-3; 8 bases match TRBD2. This CDR3 has 15 residues. Germline CDR1 reads SEHNR; CDR2 reads FQNEAQ (reference sequence). The junction had 7 bases not matched to a gene; V was cut back by 6 bases and J by 2 bases.

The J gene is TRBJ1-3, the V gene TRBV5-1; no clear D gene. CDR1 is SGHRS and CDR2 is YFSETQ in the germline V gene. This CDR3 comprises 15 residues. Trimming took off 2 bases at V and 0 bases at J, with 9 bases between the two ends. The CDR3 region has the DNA TGCGCCAGCAGCTTAGCCTTGAGCTCTGGAAACACCATATATTTT. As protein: CASSLALSSGNTIYF.

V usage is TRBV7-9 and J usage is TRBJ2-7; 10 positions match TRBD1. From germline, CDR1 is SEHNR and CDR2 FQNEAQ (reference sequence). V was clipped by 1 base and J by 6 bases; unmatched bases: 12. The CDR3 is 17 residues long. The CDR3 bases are TGTGCCAGCAGCTTAGTTGTGACAGGGGGCCCTGTCCGCGAGCAGTACTTC. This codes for CASSLVVTGGPVREQYF.

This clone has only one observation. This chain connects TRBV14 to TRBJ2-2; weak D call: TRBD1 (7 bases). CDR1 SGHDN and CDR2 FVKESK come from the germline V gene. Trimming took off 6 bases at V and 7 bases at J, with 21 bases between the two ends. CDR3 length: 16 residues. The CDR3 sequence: CASSPIQGRRVGELFF. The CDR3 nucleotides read TGTGCCAGCAGTCCTATACAGGGGAGGCGTGTCGGGGAGCTGTTTTTT.

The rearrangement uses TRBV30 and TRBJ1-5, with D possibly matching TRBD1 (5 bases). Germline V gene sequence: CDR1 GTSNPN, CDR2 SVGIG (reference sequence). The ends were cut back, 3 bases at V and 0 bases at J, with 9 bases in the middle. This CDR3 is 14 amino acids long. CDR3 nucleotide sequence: TGTGCCTGGAGACCCAGGGTTAGCAATCAGCCCCAGCATTTT. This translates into CAWRPRVSNQPQHF.